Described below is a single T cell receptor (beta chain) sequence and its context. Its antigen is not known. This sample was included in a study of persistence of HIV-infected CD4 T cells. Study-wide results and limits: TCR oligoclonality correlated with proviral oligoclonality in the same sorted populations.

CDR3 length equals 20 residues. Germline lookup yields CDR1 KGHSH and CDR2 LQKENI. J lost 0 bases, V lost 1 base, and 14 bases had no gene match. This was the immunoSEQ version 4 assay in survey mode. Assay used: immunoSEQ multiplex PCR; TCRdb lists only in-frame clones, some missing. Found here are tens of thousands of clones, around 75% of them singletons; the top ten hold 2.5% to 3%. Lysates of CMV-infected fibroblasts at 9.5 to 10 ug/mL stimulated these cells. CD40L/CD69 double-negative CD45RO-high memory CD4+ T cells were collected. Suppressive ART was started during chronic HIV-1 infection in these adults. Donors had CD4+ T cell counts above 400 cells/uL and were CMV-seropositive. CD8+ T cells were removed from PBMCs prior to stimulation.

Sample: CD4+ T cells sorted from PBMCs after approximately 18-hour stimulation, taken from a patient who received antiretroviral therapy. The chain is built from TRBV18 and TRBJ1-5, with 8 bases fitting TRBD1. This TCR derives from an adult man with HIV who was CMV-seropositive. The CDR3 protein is CASSPLSPGGLSYSNQPQHF. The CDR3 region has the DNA TGTGCCAGCTCACCACTAAGTCCAGGGGGCTTATCCTATAGCAATCAGCCCCAGCATTTT.